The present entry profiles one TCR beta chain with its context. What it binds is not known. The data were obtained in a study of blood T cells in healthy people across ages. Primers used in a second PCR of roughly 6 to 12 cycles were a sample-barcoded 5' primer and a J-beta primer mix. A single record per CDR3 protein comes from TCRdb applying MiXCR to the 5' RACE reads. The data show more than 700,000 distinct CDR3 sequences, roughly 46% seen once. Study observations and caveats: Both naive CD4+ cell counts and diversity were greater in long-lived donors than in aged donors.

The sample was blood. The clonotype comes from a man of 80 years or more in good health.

The chain's CDR3 is CASSLTVPSYEQYF. In nucleotides, the CDR3 is TGTGCCAGCAGTTTGACAGTCCCCTCCTACGAGCAGTACTTC. J is TRBJ2-7 and V is TRBV12-3 or TRBV12-4, with a possible D match to TRBD1 (5 bases). Trimming stripped 3 bases from V and 0 bases from J, with 9 bases between. The CDR3 loop spans 14 amino acids.